The entry below describes one TCR beta chain. Antigen: not known. PCR amplification relied on 60 Vbeta primers (plus 13 Jbeta primers). Clones were read by immunoSEQ multiplex PCR, and TCRdb kept only the in-frame ones, dropping some. The table lists around 75,000 clones, about 76% of them singletons. The sample originates from a study of cytomegalovirus exposure and HLA in healthy donors. The study's findings and limits: There were around 160 TCR beta chains listed as cytomegalovirus-associated.

Sequenced sample: PBMCs. This clonotype was sampled from a man aged 18 to 35 in good health and CMV-seronegative.

The CDR3 DNA reads TGTGCCAGCAGCTTAGTGGGGGCGGGACAGGGCCCCTACAATGAGCAGTTCTTC. It encodes CASSLVGAGQGPYNEQFF. The rearrangement joins TRBV7-9 to TRBJ2-1, with 9 bases aligning to TRBD1. CDR3 size: 18 residues. V gave up 1 base and J gave up 2 bases; unmatched junction bases: 9. CDR1 SEHNR and CDR2 FQNEAQ come from the germline V gene (reference sequence).